This TCR beta chain appears in the sequencing data of a study of blood T cell repertoires in COVID-19. Looking at the study overall: PBMCs, B-cell-depleted T cells, or T cells were the source of the cDNA or gDNA that made up the material.

As originally analysed: Amplification from reference gene primers served as the basis for estimated nucleated cell counts. Libraries were prepared by immunoSEQ multiplex PCR; TCRdb keeps only in-frame clonotypes and omits some of them. V, J and clone size were drawn from that table, and D and trimming were deduced from the DNA. The sample contains over 300,000 clones, about 83% of which appear only once. V lost 3 bases to trimming and J lost 6 bases, with 12 bases between them. The CDR3 has 13 amino acids. The germline V gene encodes CDR1 GTSNPN and CDR2 SVGIG (reference sequence). What was sequenced was peripheral blood. The sequence came from a woman aged 45-65 years with acute or convalescent COVID-19. The chain links TRBV30 to TRBJ1-5; possibly TRBD1 for D (6 bases). In DNA, the CDR3 is TGTGCCTGGAGCTTACAGGGATCTCAGCCCCAGCATTTT. The encoded protein is CAWSLQGSQPQHF.